A selection of T cell receptor beta chains follows, all from one sample in a study of cytomegalovirus exposure and HLA in healthy donors. Libraries were prepared by immunoSEQ multiplex PCR; TCRdb keeps only in-frame clonotypes and omits some of them. This table holds around 120,000 clones, over 8% found once. The specimen sequenced was PBMCs. The receptors shown here come from a man aged 25-45 years in good health and CMV-seronegative. CDR3s include the opening cysteine and the closing phenylalanine or tryptophan. Fields, in order: clone size, V gene, J gene, CDR3 protein. Rows give clone size only sometimes, using once, few, many, or a class for an expanded clone.

clone_size: -
v_call: TRBV4-1
j_call: TRBJ1-5
cdr3_aa: CASSQRTGGDQPQHF

clone_size: few
v_call: TRBV4-3
j_call: TRBJ1-2
cdr3_aa: CASSGSGGGYGYTF

clone_size: -
v_call: TRBV7-2
j_call: TRBJ2-1
cdr3_aa: CASSSRLYNEQFF

clone_size: -
v_call: TRBV30
j_call: TRBJ1-6
cdr3_aa: CAWSGRISYNSPLHF

clone_size: few
v_call: TRBV5-1
j_call: TRBJ1-4
cdr3_aa: CASSYRSTGSEKLFF

clone_size: -
v_call: TRBV19
j_call: TRBJ2-7
cdr3_aa: CASSGTYRVGSYEQYF

clone_size: few
v_call: TRBV11-2
j_call: TRBJ1-5
cdr3_aa: CASSLAFPGQYSNQPQHF

clone_size: few
v_call: TRBV7-2
j_call: TRBJ2-7
cdr3_aa: CASSSRGTGGSYEQYF

clone_size: few
v_call: TRBV11-2
j_call: TRBJ2-1
cdr3_aa: CASSIPAPGNDEQFF

clone_size: -
v_call: TRBV4-2
j_call: TRBJ2-1
cdr3_aa: CASSPGQGIYEQFF

clone_size: few
v_call: TRBV7-2
j_call: TRBJ2-3
cdr3_aa: CASSHPVRLAGTSTDTQYF

clone_size: -
v_call: TRBV7-2
j_call: TRBJ2-5
cdr3_aa: CASSNQQASTQYF

clone_size: few
v_call: TRBV7-2
j_call: TRBJ1-5
cdr3_aa: CASTRGQLQPQHF

clone_size: few
v_call: TRBV18
j_call: TRBJ2-5
cdr3_aa: CASSPLQGGETQYF

clone_size: -
v_call: TRBV4-3
j_call: TRBJ2-1
cdr3_aa: CASSQESGGPQFF

clone_size: few
v_call: TRBV2
j_call: TRBJ2-7
cdr3_aa: CASSEGPHYEQYF

clone_size: -
v_call: TRBV5-1
j_call: TRBJ2-7
cdr3_aa: CASSPDSTSYEQYF

clone_size: few
v_call: TRBV7-2
j_call: TRBJ2-3
cdr3_aa: CASSLIRSSTDTQYF

clone_size: few
v_call: TRBV5-1
j_call: TRBJ2-7
cdr3_aa: CASSLGGFSSYEQYF

clone_size: -
v_call: TRBV18
j_call: TRBJ2-7
cdr3_aa: CASSPAANYEQYF

clone_size: few
v_call: TRBV28
j_call: TRBJ2-7
cdr3_aa: CASSFQSGYEQYF

clone_size: -
v_call: TRBV7-2
j_call: TRBJ1-2
cdr3_aa: CASSPRQGNYGYTF

clone_size: -
v_call: TRBV10-3
j_call: TRBJ1-2
cdr3_aa: CAISESGGGQIYTF

clone_size: -
v_call: TRBV5-4
j_call: TRBJ2-7
cdr3_aa: CASRGTHEQYF

clone_size: few
v_call: TRBV5-1
j_call: TRBJ2-3
cdr3_aa: CASSVRGEITDTQYF

clone_size: -
v_call: TRBV7-2
j_call: TRBJ1-2
cdr3_aa: CASSRRDSLYCYTF

clone_size: few
v_call: TRBV5-4
j_call: TRBJ2-1
cdr3_aa: CASSFSLAGGDNEQFF

clone_size: few
v_call: TRBV19
j_call: TRBJ1-5
cdr3_aa: CASSMTGISQPQHF

clone_size: few
v_call: TRBV5-1
j_call: TRBJ1-4
cdr3_aa: CASSLGPVVGTTNEKLFF

clone_size: few
v_call: TRBV5-4
j_call: TRBJ2-1
cdr3_aa: CASSLGRGGYNEQFF

clone_size: -
v_call: TRBV2
j_call: TRBJ2-7
cdr3_aa: CASMERESNLYSYEQYF

clone_size: few
v_call: TRBV19
j_call: TRBJ2-7
cdr3_aa: CASSSTGGLGEQYF